One sample yielded the 14 T cell receptor beta chains listed below, sequenced in a study of blood T cell repertoires in COVID-19. Sequencing used immunoSEQ multiplex PCR; TCRdb keeps in-frame clones, though not all of them. The sample has more than 65,000 clones; roughly 91% are singletons. Sequences were obtained from peripheral blood. The receptors were sampled from a man between 45 and 60 years old with active COVID-19.

The gene calls are TRBV28 and TRBJ2-7; 8 bases fit TRBD2. The CDR3 loop spans 15 amino acids. In germline, CDR1 is MDHEN, CDR2 SYDVKM. Germline trimming cut 5 bases from V and 6 bases from J; bases unmatched to any gene: 12. The CDR3 bases are TGTGCCAGCAGTCGCCCGGGACTAGTCAATGGCGAGCAGTACTTC. This sequence encodes CASSRPGLVNGEQYF.

This clone was observed a handful of times. V and J are TRBV6-2 or TRBV6-3 and TRBJ1-5; 8 bases match TRBD1. The CDR3 consists of 15 residues. The V gene's germline CDR1 is MNHEY and CDR2 SVGEGT. Losses at the gene ends were 6 bases for V and 2 bases for J; bases not matched to a gene: 6. The CDR3 bases are TGTGCCAGCAGCTCGGACAGGGCTGGCAATCAGCCCCAGCATTTT. This translates into CASSSDRAGNQPQHF.

The CDR3 loop is CASSQDSAGSNTEAFF. As DNA, the CDR3 is TGTGCCAGCAGCCAAGATTCGGCAGGGTCGAACACTGAAGCTTTCTTT. The chain couples TRBV4-2 to TRBJ1-1, with D tentatively TRBD1 (5 bases). Trimming took 0 bases from V and 1 from J, leaving 12 bases between them. Germline V gives CDR1 LGHNA, CDR2 YNFKEQ. The CDR3 covers 16 residues.

V is TRBV7-6 and J is TRBJ2-2, with D possibly being TRBD2 (6 bases). V lost 1 base, J lost 4 bases, and 13 bases lay in between. The CDR3 totals 16 residues. Germline assignment: CDR1 SGHVS and CDR2 FNYEAQ. The CDR3 coding sequence is TGTGCCAGCAGCTTAGGTTGGGGAGGTACCACCGGGGAGCTGTTTTTT. Encoded protein: CASSLGWGGTTGELFF. Together with reference TRBV7-6 and TRBJ2-2, the CDR3 gives the full variable domain: GAGVSQSPRYKVTKRGQDVALRCDPISGHVSLYWYRQALGQGPEFLTYFNYEAQQDKSGLPNDRFSAERPEGSISTLTIQRTEQRDSAMYRCASSLGWGGTTGELFFGEGSRLTVL.

V gene TRBV18 combines with J gene TRBJ2-5; 12 nucleotides align to TRBD1. Germline CDR1 reads KGHSH; CDR2 reads LQKENI. The CDR3 covers 22 residues. V was clipped by 1 base and J by 4 bases; unmatched bases: 22. The CDR3, as DNA: TGTGCCAGCTCACCACTTAAAGGGACAGGGGGCAGCTGGATCTCGACTCGAGAGACCCAGTACTTC. It translates to CASSPLKGTGGSWISTRETQYF.

The chain joins TRBV30 to TRBJ2-3, with D tentatively TRBD2 (5 bases). Trimming took off 5 bases at V and 4 bases at J, with 7 bases between the two ends. Germline V gives CDR1 GTSNPN, CDR2 SVGIG (reference sequence). The CDR3 length is 11 residues. In DNA form, the CDR3 reads TGTGCCTGGGCTAGCTCAGATACGCAGTATTTT. This gives the protein CAWASSDTQYF.

CDR3 sequence reads: CASRLAGVYEQYF. The CDR3 DNA follows: TGTGCCAGCAGGCTAGCGGGGGTTTACGAGCAGTACTTC. V gene TRBV28 combines with J gene TRBJ2-7; 10 nucleotides agree with TRBD2. Germline V gene sequence: CDR1 MDHEN, CDR2 SYDVKM. V trimming: 6 bases; J trimming: 4 bases; junction bases outside the gene matches: 3. This CDR3 is built from 13 residues. The variable domain in full, with the rest retrieved from reference TRBV28 and TRBJ2-7, is DVKVTQSSRYLVKRTGEKVFLECVQDMDHENMFWYRQDPGLGLRLIYFSYDVKMKEKGDIPEGYSVSREKKERFSLILESASTNQTSMYLCASRLAGVYEQYFGPGTRLTVT.

V and J are TRBV6-2 or TRBV6-3 and TRBJ2-1; 9 bases fit TRBD2. Germline CDR1 reads MNHEY; CDR2 reads SVGEGT. V lost 5 bases and J lost 9; bases outside the gene matches: 14. The CDR3 spans 16 residues. In DNA, the CDR3 is TGTGCCAGCAGTCGTCGAGTGCGGGAGGGTATCGGTGAGCAGTTCTTC. It translates to CASSRRVREGIGEQFF.

This clone was counted a few times. J is TRBJ2-7 and V is TRBV19; weak D call: TRBD2 (6 bases). The germline V gene encodes CDR1 LNHDA and CDR2 SQIVND (reference sequence). The CDR3 covers 14 residues. With 4 bases removed from V and 6 bases from J, the gap between germline ends came to 16 bases. The CDR3: CASSSAGIDSEQYF. CDR3 bases: TGTGCCAGTAGTAGCGCGGGAATCGACTCCGAGCAGTACTTC.

This clone was seen a few times. The rearrangement links TRBV5-6 to TRBJ2-7; TRBD1 agrees at 9 bases. Germline V gives CDR1 SGHDT, CDR2 YYEEEE. This CDR3 contains 14 residues. V was pared by 4 bases and J by 3 bases, with 5 bases of the junction left unmatched. DNA for the CDR3: TGTGCCAGCAGCCGCCGGGACAGGGACTACGAGCAGTACTTC. This translates into CASSRRDRDYEQYF.

Only one count was recorded for this clone. The rearrangement uses TRBV6-6 and TRBJ2-1; the match to TRBD1 covers 7 bases. Trimming cost V 6 bases and J 4 bases; bases outside gene matches: 6. This CDR3 has 14 amino acids. Germline-derived CDR1 and CDR2 are MNHNY and SVGAGI (reference sequence). The CDR3 DNA sequence: TGTGCCAGCAGACGGGACAGCGGATACAATGAGCAGTTCTTC. Translating gives CASRRDSGYNEQFF.

This clone came up a few times. The chain uses TRBV24-1 and TRBJ1-6; 7 bases are a match to TRBD1. CDR3 size: 13 residues. Trimming at V came to 3 bases and at J to 12 bases, leaving 4 bases not matched to a gene. Germline CDR1 reads KGHDR; CDR2 reads SFDVKD. CDR3 sequence: CATSDRDSGPLHF. The CDR3 nucleotides are TGTGCCACCAGTGATAGGGACAGTGGACCCCTCCACTTT.

This sequence joins TRBV29-1 and TRBJ2-7; 9 positions match TRBD1. CDR1 SQVTM and CDR2 ANQGSEA come from the germline V gene. The CDR3 contains 15 residues. V was clipped by 6 bases and J by 3 bases; unmatched bases: 12. The CDR3 coding sequence is TGCAGCGTCGTCGACACAGGGGGCTCCTTCTACGAGCAGTACTTC. Translated, it gives CSVVDTGGSFYEQYF.

A word on this clone: One junction end disagrees with the germline gene, perhaps due to a read error. The chain uses TRBV6-5 and TRBJ1-2; the D gene is possibly TRBD1 (6 bases). Per the germline V gene, CDR1 is MNHEY and CDR2 is SVGAGI. The CDR3 length is 12 residues. The CDR3 is CASSSGQTSYLF. CDR3 sequence (DNA): TGTGCCAGCAGTTCCGGACAGACGTCCTACCTCTTC.